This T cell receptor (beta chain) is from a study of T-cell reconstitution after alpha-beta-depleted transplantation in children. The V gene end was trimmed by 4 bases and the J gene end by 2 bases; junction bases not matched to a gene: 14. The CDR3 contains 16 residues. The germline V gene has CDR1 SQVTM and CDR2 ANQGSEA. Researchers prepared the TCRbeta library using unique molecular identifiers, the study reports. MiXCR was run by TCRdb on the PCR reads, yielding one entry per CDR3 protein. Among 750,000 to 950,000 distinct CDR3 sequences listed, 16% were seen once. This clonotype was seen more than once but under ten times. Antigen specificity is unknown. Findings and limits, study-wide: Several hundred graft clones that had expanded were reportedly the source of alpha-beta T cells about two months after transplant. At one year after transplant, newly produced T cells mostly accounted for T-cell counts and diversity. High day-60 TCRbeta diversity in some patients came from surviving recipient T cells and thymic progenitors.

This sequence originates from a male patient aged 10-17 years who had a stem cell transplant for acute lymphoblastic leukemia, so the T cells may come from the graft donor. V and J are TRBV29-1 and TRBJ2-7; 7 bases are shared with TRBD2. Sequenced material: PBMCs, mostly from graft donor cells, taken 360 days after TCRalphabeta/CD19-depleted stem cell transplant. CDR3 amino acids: CSVVTGEGMGTYEQYF. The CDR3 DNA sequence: TGCAGCGTTGTAACGGGGGAGGGTATGGGAACCTACGAGCAGTACTTC.